The 15 T cell receptor beta chains in this list originate from one sample, sequenced in a study of cytomegalovirus exposure and HLA in healthy donors. Method: immunoSEQ multiplex PCR; TCRdb's copy keeps in-frame clones and lacks some. The sample gives under 300,000 clones, 65% to 90% of which show up once; around 1% is in the top ten. The sample consisted of PBMCs. These receptors were taken from a woman between 18 and 29 years old in good health and CMV-seronegative.

The CDR3 bases are TGCGCCAGCAGCCAAACTAGCGGGGGATACAATGAGCAGTTCTTC. Its protein is CASSQTSGGYNEQFF. V usage is TRBV4-3 and J usage is TRBJ2-1; TRBD2 aligns across 11 bases. The CDR3 contains 15 residues. Germline V lookup: CDR1 LGHNA, CDR2 YSLEER. V was clipped by 2 bases and J by 4 bases; unmatched bases: 1.

The chain carries TRBV11-3 and TRBJ2-5; a weak D match, TRBD2 (5 bases). Deletions cut 4 bases from V and 7 bases from J, with 16 bases between. Looked up from germline, CDR1 is SGHNT and CDR2 is YENEEA. This CDR3 comprises 14 residues. The CDR3: CASSSGTDRGTQYF. CDR3 DNA sequence: TGTGCCAGCAGCTCGGGAACGGATAGAGGGACCCAGTACTTC. Looking up the rest from reference TRBV11-3 and TRBJ2-5 gives the full variable domain: EAGVVQSPRYKIIEKKQPVAFWCNPISGHNTLYWYLQNLGQGPELLIRYENEEAVDDSQLPKDRFSAERLKGVDSTLKIQPAELGDSAVYLCASSSGTDRGTQYFGPGTRLLVL.

This sequence joins TRBV6-5 and TRBJ2-7; D gene unclear. Deletions cut 0 bases from V and 2 bases from J, with 11 bases between. This CDR3 region has 15 residues. Germline V gene data show CDR1 as MNHEY and CDR2 as SVGAGI. The DNA of the CDR3 is TGTGCCAGCAGTTACTCGTTGAACAGACCCTACGAGCAGTACTTC. It specifies CASSYSLNRPYEQYF.

The table lists this clone with a count of one. J is TRBJ2-3 and V is TRBV27; possible D gene TRBD1, 5 bases. Germline CDR1 and CDR2: MNHEY and SMNVEV (reference sequence). Trimming stripped 5 bases from V and 3 bases from J, with 12 bases between. This CDR3 contains 14 residues. CDR3 nucleotides: TGTGCCAGCAGTGGGTCAGGGTGGACAGATACGCAGTATTTT. Translation: CASSGSGWTDTQYF.

The genes are TRBV18 and TRBJ1-2; tentative D call: TRBD1 (5 bases). The CDR3 has 14 residues. Per germline, CDR1 KGHSH and CDR2 LQKENI. Trimming took 3 bases from V and 5 from J, leaving 13 bases between them. This chain's CDR3 is CASSPTGFIYGYTF. The DNA of the CDR3 is TGTGCCAGCTCACCCACAGGTTTCATTTATGGCTACACCTTC.

The J gene is TRBJ2-7, the V gene TRBV14; D possibly corresponds to TRBD2 (5 bases). The germline V gene encodes CDR1 SGHDN and CDR2 FVKESK. The length of the CDR3 is 13 residues. Trimming cost V 6 bases and J 6 bases, with 15 bases left between them. The CDR3 sequence is CASRLTGSGEQYF. The CDR3 DNA sequence: TGTGCCAGCAGGCTGACGGGGTCAGGCGAGCAGTACTTC.

The rearrangement links TRBV5-4 to TRBJ2-5; 8 bases align to TRBD2. The CDR3 has 16 amino acids. Germline trimming cut 4 bases from V and 4 bases from J; bases unmatched to any gene: 12. The V gene's germline CDR1 is SGHNT and CDR2 YYREEE (reference sequence). The CDR3 here is CASSPPPISGVETQYF. The CDR3 DNA is TGTGCCAGCAGCCCACCGCCGATTAGCGGGGTAGAGACCCAGTACTTC.

The rearrangement joins TRBV21-1 to TRBJ2-5; TRBD2, as called in the table, went unchecked against the DNA. TRBV21-1 is a pseudogene. The CDR3 is 19 residues long. CDR3 loop: CASSPKEVVQREGSETQYF. For the CDR3, the DNA is TGTGCCAGCAGCCCCAAGGAAGTGGTACAGCGGGAGGGATCAGAGACCCAGTACTTC.

This rearrangement joins TRBV6-1 to TRBJ2-7, with D possibly TRBD1 on 6 matching bases. This CDR3 contains 12 residues. V shed 1 base and J shed 6 bases, with 7 bases lying between them. Germline V lookup: CDR1 MNHNS, CDR2 SASEGT. The CDR3 protein is CASSEVGGEQYF. The CDR3 coding sequence is TGTGCCAGCAGTGAAGTAGGGGGCGAGCAGTACTTC.

The J gene is TRBJ2-3, the V gene TRBV27, with 7 bases matching TRBD1. The junction had 6 bases not matched to a gene; V was cut back by 5 bases and J by 4 bases. This CDR3 region has 14 residues. Germline CDR1 reads MNHEY; CDR2 reads SMNVEV (reference sequence). The CDR3 sequence: CASSPGTAPDTQYF. DNA of the CDR3: TGTGCCAGCAGTCCTGGGACAGCCCCAGATACGCAGTATTTT.

The chain has TRBV6-4 and TRBJ2-1; D not certain. The V and J ends lost 3 bases and 7 bases respectively, with 16 bases between them. Germline CDR1 reads MRHNA; CDR2 reads SNTAGT. The CDR3 spans 15 residues. CDR3 sequence: CASSENSGIPNEQFF. CDR3 DNA sequence: TGTGCCAGCAGTGAGAATTCAGGTATCCCGAATGAGCAGTTCTTC.

The chain employs TRBV5-4 and TRBJ2-1, with 15 bases that match TRBD2. The CDR3 has 16 amino acids. Germline V lookup: CDR1 SGHNT, CDR2 YYREEE (reference sequence). The V segment lost 0 bases and the J segment 14 bases; nucleotides outside the gene matches: 9. As DNA, the CDR3 is TGTGCCAGCAGCTTGGAGGGGACTAGCGGGGGGCCCAAGGAGTTCTTC. Its translation is CASSLEGTSGGPKEFF.

CDR3 region: CASSMGLTGGPAFF. CDR3 DNA: TGTGCCAGTAGTATGGGGTTGACGGGGGGCCCAGCTTTCTTT. The genes are TRBV19 and TRBJ1-1; tentative D call: TRBD1 (6 bases). Trimming took off 3 bases at V and 10 bases at J, with 18 bases between the two ends. Per germline, CDR1 LNHDA and CDR2 SQIVND (reference sequence). The CDR3 consists of 14 residues.

The V and J genes are TRBV18 and TRBJ1-2, with 12 nucleotides matching TRBD1. Germline-derived CDR1 and CDR2 are KGHSH and LQKENI. CDR3 length: 16 residues. Trimming took 1 base from V and 2 from J; bases not matched to a gene: 2. The CDR3 sequence is CASSPRGQGANYGYTF. In nucleotides, the CDR3 is TGTGCCAGCTCACCACGGGGACAGGGGGCAAACTATGGCTACACCTTC.

This chain connects TRBV5-4 to TRBJ2-2; a weak D match, TRBD1 (6 bases). From germline, CDR1 is SGHNT and CDR2 YYREEE (reference sequence). Trimming left V 4 bases short and J 1 base short, with 11 bases between. This CDR3 has 15 residues. CDR3 loop: CASSPPRGNTGELFF. The CDR3 region has the DNA TGTGCCAGCAGCCCGCCCAGGGGGAACACCGGGGAGCTGTTTTTT.